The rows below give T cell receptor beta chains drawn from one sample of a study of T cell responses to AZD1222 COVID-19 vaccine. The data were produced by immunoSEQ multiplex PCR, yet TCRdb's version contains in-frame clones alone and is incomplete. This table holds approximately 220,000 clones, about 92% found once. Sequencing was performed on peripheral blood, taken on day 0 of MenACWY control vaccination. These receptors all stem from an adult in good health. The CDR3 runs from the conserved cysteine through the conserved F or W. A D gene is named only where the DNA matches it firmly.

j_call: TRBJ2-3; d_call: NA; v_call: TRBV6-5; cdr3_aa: CASSSLARDTQYF
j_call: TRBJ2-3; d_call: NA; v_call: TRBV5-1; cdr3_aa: CASSLDIRGNTDTQYF
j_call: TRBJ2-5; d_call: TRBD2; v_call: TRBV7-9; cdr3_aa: CASSSGLAGAPETQYF
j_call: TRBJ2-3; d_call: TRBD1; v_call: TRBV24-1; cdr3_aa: CATSEWTGSTDTQYF
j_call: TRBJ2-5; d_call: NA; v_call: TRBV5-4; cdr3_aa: CASSVSWQTQETQYF
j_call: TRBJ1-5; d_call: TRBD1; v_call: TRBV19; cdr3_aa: CASSPSRQGHQPQHF
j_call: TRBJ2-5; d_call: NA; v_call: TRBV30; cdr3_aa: CAWAVGVLETQYF
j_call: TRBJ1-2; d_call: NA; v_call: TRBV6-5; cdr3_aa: CASSLRGGGYTF
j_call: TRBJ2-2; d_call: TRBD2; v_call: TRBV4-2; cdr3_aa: CASSQTLAGAGELFF
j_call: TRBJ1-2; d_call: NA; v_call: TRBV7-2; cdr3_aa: CASSLVGGQGLDGYTF
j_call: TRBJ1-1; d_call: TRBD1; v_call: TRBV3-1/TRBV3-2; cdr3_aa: CASSQLDRGGTEAFF
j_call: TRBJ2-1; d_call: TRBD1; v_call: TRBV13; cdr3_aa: CASSPRTGLNEQFF
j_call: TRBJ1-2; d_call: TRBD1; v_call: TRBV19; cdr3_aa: CASSIAREDRLNYGYTF
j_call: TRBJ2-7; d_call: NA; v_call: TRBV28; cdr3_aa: CASLTGTAVYEQYF
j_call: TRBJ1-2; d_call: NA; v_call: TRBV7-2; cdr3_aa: CASSFDRQYGYTF
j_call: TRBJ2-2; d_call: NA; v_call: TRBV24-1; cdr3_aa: CATSEAGPTGELFF
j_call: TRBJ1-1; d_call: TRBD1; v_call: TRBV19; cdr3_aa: CASSPQGSEAFF
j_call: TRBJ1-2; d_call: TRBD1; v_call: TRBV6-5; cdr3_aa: CASKDRDHWGYTF
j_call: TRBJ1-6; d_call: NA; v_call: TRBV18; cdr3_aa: CASSPERAQIGDSPLHF
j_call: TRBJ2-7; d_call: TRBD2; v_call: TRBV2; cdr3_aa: CASRIREGAGSYEQYF
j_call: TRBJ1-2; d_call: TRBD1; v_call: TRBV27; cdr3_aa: CASSHNRDRGFYGYTF
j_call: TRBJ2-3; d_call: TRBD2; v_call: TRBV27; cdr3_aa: CASSLGGGATDTQYF
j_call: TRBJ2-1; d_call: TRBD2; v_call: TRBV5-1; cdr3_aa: CASSVTSGGHNEQFF
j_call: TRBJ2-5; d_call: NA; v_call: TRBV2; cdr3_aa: CASSRRLGQETQYF
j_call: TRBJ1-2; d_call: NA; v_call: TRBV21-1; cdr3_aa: CASSKISGRLYGYTF
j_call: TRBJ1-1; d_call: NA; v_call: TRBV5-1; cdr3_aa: CASSLELMTEAFF
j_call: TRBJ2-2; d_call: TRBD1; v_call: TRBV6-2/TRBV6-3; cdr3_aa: CASRRTGNTGELFF
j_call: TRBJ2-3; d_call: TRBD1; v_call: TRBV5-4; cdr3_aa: CASSQKLTGVGTDTQYF
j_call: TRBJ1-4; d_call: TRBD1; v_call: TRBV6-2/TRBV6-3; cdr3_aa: CASSSAGTGGEKLFF
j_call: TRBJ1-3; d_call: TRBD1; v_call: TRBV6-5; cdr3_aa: CASSSQGNSGNTIYF
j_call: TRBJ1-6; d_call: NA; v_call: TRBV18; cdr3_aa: CASSPPAGGLSPLHF